This is a list of T cell receptor beta chains from one sample in a study of blood T cells in healthy people across ages. One entry per CDR3 protein, called by TCRdb with MiXCR from the 5' RACE reads. Here the sample spans 650,000 to 1,000,000 distinct CDR3 sequences, roughly 40% being singletons. Input material: blood. Source of these receptors: a young man in good health. The CDR3 runs from the conserved cysteine through the conserved F or W. Fields, in order: V gene, J gene, clone size, D gene, CDR3 protein, CDR3 DNA. A D gene is named only where the DNA matches it firmly. Not all rows give a size; the values are once, few, many and, for expanded clones, a class.

TRBV29-1	TRBJ2-6	few	-	CSVHTGANVLTF	TGCAGCGTCCACACTGGGGCCAACGTCCTGACTTTC
TRBV12-3/TRBV12-4	TRBJ2-7	-	-	CASSFAGIVDEQYF	TGTGCCAGCAGTTTTGCAGGGATAGTTGACGAGCAGTACTTC
TRBV7-2	TRBJ2-1	-	-	CASSSSPSQGNNEQFF	TGTGCCAGCAGCTCGAGTCCGTCGCAGGGCAACAATGAGCAGTTCTTC
TRBV7-2	TRBJ1-5	-	-	CASSLMTVDRPNQPQHF	TGTGCCAGCAGCCTAATGACCGTCGACAGGCCCAATCAGCCCCAGCATTTT
TRBV7-9	TRBJ1-2	few	TRBD1	CASSLYGWRDRAVYGHTF	TGTGCCAGCAGCTTATACGGATGGCGGGACAGGGCAGTCTATGGCCACACCTTC
TRBV7-2	TRBJ2-7	-	-	CASSLVFGQEQYF	TGTGCCAGCAGCTTAGTCTTCGGACAAGAGCAGTACTTC
TRBV6-5	TRBJ1-5	-	-	CASSAQQWQPQHF	TGTGCCAGCAGTGCCCAGCAATGGCAGCCCCAGCATTTT
TRBV12-5	TRBJ1-2	few	-	CASGLGVNYGYTF	TGTGCTAGTGGTTTGGGGGTTAACTATGGCTACACCTTC
TRBV4-3	TRBJ2-5	few	-	CASSLDLLPYNEQYF	TGCGCCAGCAGCCTCGACCTTCTTCCCTACAATGAGCAGTACTTC
TRBV7-2	TRBJ2-1	many	-	CASSLTGAIGLDEQFF	TGTGCCAGCAGCTTGACTGGGGCAATTGGGTTGGATGAGCAGTTCTTC
TRBV29-1	TRBJ2-3	-	TRBD1	CSVLTGGADTQYF	TGCAGCGTTCTGACAGGGGGCGCAGATACGCAGTATTTT
TRBV2	TRBJ1-1	once	-	CASRLDTAGGTEAFF	TGTGCCAGCAGGCTTGACACCGCGGGGGGCACTGAAGCTTTCTTT
TRBV12-3/TRBV12-4	TRBJ1-5	-	-	CASSLSRGRNQPQHF	TGTGCCAGCAGTTTGAGCAGGGGCCGCAATCAGCCCCAGCATTTT
TRBV7-2	TRBJ2-1	few	-	CASSFPAGILYNEQFF	TGTGCCAGCAGCTTCCCTGCAGGGATACTTTACAATGAGCAGTTCTTC
TRBV5-1	TRBJ2-2	-	-	CASNPDSFLRNTGELFF	TGCGCCAGCAACCCGGACAGCTTCCTAAGGAACACCGGGGAGCTGTTTTTT
TRBV6-2/TRBV6-3	TRBJ1-2	-	-	CASRDGTSYGYTF	TGTGCCAGCAGGGATGGGACATCCTATGGCTACACCTTC
TRBV5-6	TRBJ2-7	many	-	CASSFQSSYEQYF	TGTGCCAGCAGCTTTCAGAGCTCCTACGAGCAGTACTTC
TRBV7-6	TRBJ2-7	-	-	CASSRTDYNEQYF	TGTGCCAGCAGCCGCACAGACTACAATGAGCAGTACTTC
TRBV29-1	TRBJ2-1	-	-	CSVEDGGRYNEQFF	TGCAGCGTTGAAGACGGGGGCCGTTACAATGAGCAGTTCTTC
TRBV19	TRBJ2-3	few	-	CASTAVSTPDTQYF	TGTGCCAGTACCGCAGTCAGTACCCCAGATACGCAGTATTTT
TRBV7-2	TRBJ1-2	few	TRBD1	CASTARQGGGYTF	TGTGCCAGCACCGCTCGACAGGGGGGTGGCTACACCTTC
TRBV4-2	TRBJ1-5	-	-	CASSQVARSNQPQHF	TGTGCCAGCAGCCAAGTGGCGAGGAGCAATCAGCCCCAGCATTTT
TRBV27	TRBJ2-3	many	-	CASSLGAANTDTQYF	TGTGCCAGCAGTTTAGGGGCGGCTAACACAGATACGCAGTATTTT
TRBV20-1	TRBJ2-5	-	-	CSARGLGRSETQYF	TGCAGTGCTAGGGGTTTAGGGAGATCGGAGACCCAGTACTTC
TRBV10-3	TRBJ2-3	-	-	CAIRRGETDTQYF	TGTGCCATCAGAAGGGGGGAGACAGATACGCAGTATTTT
TRBV6-5	TRBJ1-1	-	TRBD1	CASSYSNSGGTEAFF	TGTGCCAGCAGTTACTCGAATTCAGGGGGCACTGAAGCTTTCTTT
TRBV29-1	TRBJ2-1	-	TRBD1	CSGVGDSLSPYNEQFF	TGCAGCGGAGTAGGGGACAGCCTTTCTCCATACAATGAGCAGTTCTTC
TRBV12-3/TRBV12-4	TRBJ2-2	-	-	CASSPRSTGELFF	TGTGCCAGCAGCCCCCGAAGCACCGGGGAGCTGTTTTTT
TRBV7-9	TRBJ1-4	-	TRBD1	CASSFRGTGEKLFF	TGTGCCAGCAGCTTCAGAGGGACAGGCGAAAAACTGTTTTTT
TRBV12-3/TRBV12-4	TRBJ2-2	-	-	CASTVSGTGELFF	TGTGCCAGCACAGTCTCGGGCACCGGGGAGCTGTTTTTT
TRBV7-8	TRBJ1-2	few	-	CASSLDGGDNYGYTF	TGTGCCAGCAGCTTAGACGGTGGAGATAACTATGGCTACACCTTC
TRBV27	TRBJ1-2	-	TRBD1	CASSLTPGQGAWGYTF	TGTGCCAGCAGTCTTACCCCGGGACAGGGGGCTTGGGGCTACACCTTC
TRBV20-1	TRBJ2-7	-	TRBD1	CSARGTGGSYEQYF	TGCAGTGCTAGGGGGACAGGAGGATCCTACGAGCAGTACTTC
TRBV12-3/TRBV12-4	TRBJ2-7	-	-	CASRPGTVSSDEQYF	TGTGCCAGCAGACCCGGGACGGTGAGCTCAGACGAGCAGTACTTC
TRBV6-5	TRBJ2-7	many	TRBD1	CASSYGTGGTNEQYF	TGTGCCAGCAGTTACGGGACAGGGGGTACGAACGAGCAGTACTTC
TRBV7-8	TRBJ1-1	-	-	CASSLDLRAPNTEAFF	TGTGCCAGCAGCTTAGACTTGAGGGCTCCGAACACTGAAGCTTTCTTT
TRBV29-1	TRBJ2-3	once	-	CSVVRAGPTDTQYF	TGCAGCGTTGTACGGGCAGGCCCCACAGATACGCAGTATTTT
TRBV20-1	TRBJ1-1	few	-	CSARDEVEAFF	TGCAGTGCTAGGGACGAGGTTGAAGCTTTCTTT
TRBV7-2	TRBJ2-7	once	TRBD2	CASSLGGLADYEQYF	TGTGCCAGCAGCTTAGGGGGACTAGCGGACTACGAGCAGTACTTC
TRBV20-1	TRBJ2-7	-	-	CSARLRQDSYEQYF	TGCAGTGCTAGACTTAGACAGGATTCCTACGAGCAGTACTTC
TRBV19	TRBJ1-5	-	-	CASMGRGNNQPQHF	TGTGCCAGTATGGGTAGGGGTAACAATCAGCCCCAGCATTTT
TRBV2	TRBJ2-3	few	TRBD2	CASLQTLAGASTDTQYF	TGTGCCAGCCTACAGACCCTAGCGGGGGCTAGCACAGATACGCAGTATTTT
TRBV15	TRBJ1-5	-	-	CATSSRGVQPQHF	TGTGCCACCAGCAGTAGGGGTGTTCAGCCCCAGCATTTT
TRBV28	TRBJ2-7	once	-	CASSFTRSSYEQYF	TGTGCCAGCAGTTTTACCAGGAGCTCCTACGAGCAGTACTTC
TRBV24-1	TRBJ2-5	-	-	CATSDKTIGGNEQYF	TGTGCCACCAGTGACAAGACCATAGGTGGAAATGAGCAGTACTTC
TRBV29-1	TRBJ1-6	few	-	CSVGDAWNSPLHF	TGCAGCGTGGGGGACGCCTGGAATTCACCCCTCCACTTT
TRBV7-9	TRBJ2-5	few	-	CASSPRPNEQYF	TGTGCCAGCAGCCCCCGTCCCAATGAGCAGTACTTC
TRBV2	TRBJ1-4	-	-	CASSDSVRSTEKLFF	TGTGCCAGCAGCGACAGCGTTAGGAGCACTGAAAAACTGTTTTTT
TRBV7-2	TRBJ1-2	-	-	CASSVAARNYGYTF	TGTGCCAGCAGCGTAGCAGCCAGAAACTATGGCTACACCTTC
TRBV7-2	TRBJ2-5	-	TRBD2	CASSLGTSGAQETQYF	TGTGCCAGCAGCTTGGGGACTAGCGGGGCACAAGAGACCCAGTACTTC
TRBV20-1	TRBJ1-1	few	TRBD1	CSARTPDRDTEAFF	TGCAGTGCTAGAACCCCGGACAGGGACACTGAAGCTTTCTTT
TRBV3-1	TRBJ2-1	few	TRBD1	CASSHPGTGGNEQFF	TGTGCCAGCAGCCATCCCGGGACAGGGGGTAATGAGCAGTTCTTC
TRBV7-9	TRBJ2-3	few	-	CASSSSQVMDTQYF	TGTGCCAGCAGTTCTTCCCAGGTAATGGATACGCAGTATTTT
TRBV27	TRBJ1-6	-	TRBD1	CASSPRDRINSPLHF	TGTGCCAGCAGTCCACGGGACAGAATTAATTCACCCCTCCACTTT
TRBV24-1	TRBJ1-2	many	-	CATSDFGDSGYTF	TGTGCCACCAGTGATTTCGGAGACTCCGGCTACACCTTC